This T cell receptor beta chain was identified in a study of Graves' ophthalmopathy and Graves' hyperthyroidism. CDR1 and CDR2 (germline): LGHNA, YSLEER. V was pared by 6 bases and J by 5 bases, with 22 bases between. CDR3 length: 17 residues. Remarks on this clonotype: What it recognizes is unknown.

Amplified TCR beta CDR3 regions were obtained using RNA transcripts as template. A first-round RT-PCR used HTBI primers, followed by a second-round multiplex PCR. From the multiplex PCR reads, TCRdb called clonotypes with MiXCR, one entry per CDR3 protein. In the table there are around 1.1 million distinct CDR3 sequences, less than 45% of which are singletons. Overall study findings and caveats: The model predicted progression of ophthalmopathy with a sensitivity of roughly 65%, and its specificity was 72% to 80%. Clonotypes were expanded in thyroid at above 0.001 frequency, and most also appeared in blood.

The hyperthyroidism patients, aged 18 to 65, had been newly diagnosed, with under 2 months' duration. Exclusion criteria comprised other autoimmune diseases, uncontrolled infections, pregnancy or lactation in patients. This clonotype was sampled from an adult man with Graves' hyperthyroidism. The chain links TRBV4-3 to TRBJ2-2; possibly TRBD1 for D (6 bases). The sequenced material came from peripheral blood or thyroid tissue (not recorded which). The CDR3: CASRKVFAGAQTGELFF. The CDR3 DNA is TGCGCCAGCAGGAAGGTGTTTGCAGGGGCTCAAACCGGGGAGCTGTTTTTT.